This TCR beta chain came from a study of glioma-infiltrating T cells after dendritic cell vaccination. Germline-derived CDR1 and CDR2 are MNHEY and SMNVEV (reference sequence). With 5 bases removed from V and 5 bases from J, the gap between germline ends came to 15 bases. The CDR3 loop spans 14 amino acids. Amplification used 60 V beta primers and 13 J beta primers. Generated by immunoSEQ multiplex PCR, the TCRdb table keeps only in-frame clones and is missing some. The profile shows roughly 80,000 clones, roughly 90% of them singletons. General observations from the study: The cohort had few patients with full blood and tumor sets.

A note on this clone: Its antigen is as yet unknown.

This sequence originates from a human donor with glioblastoma. Sequences were derived from blood, sampled before dendritic cell vaccination. J is TRBJ1-1 and V is TRBV27, with D maybe TRBD1 (6 bases). In DNA, the CDR3 is TGTGCCAGCAGTATGGGGACACCCGGTACTGAAGCTTTCTTT. This sequence encodes CASSMGTPGTEAFF.